A single TCR beta chain is shown here with its context. Its target is not known. A J-beta primer mix and a sample-barcoded 5' primer were used in a second PCR of roughly 6 to 11 cycles. From the 5' RACE reads, TCRdb called clonotypes with MiXCR, one entry per CDR3 protein. The table shows 750,000 to 950,000 distinct CDR3 sequences, with around 29% occurring only once. This CDR3 is 16 amino acids long. The germline V gene encodes CDR1 SGHRS and CDR2 YFSETQ. The trim removed 4 bases at V and 5 bases at J, leaving 14 bases unmatched. This record comes from a study of blood T cells in healthy people across ages. About the study: Capture via template switching afforded approximately one barcoded beta molecule per two T cells.

Study-wide points: Unsorted PBMCs prevented conclusive naive versus antigen-experienced comparison.

This sample also appeared in a second study, on T cells of mothers and their children. That investigation notes: The cDNA synthesis received all extracted RNA, at approximately 1.5 ug per 15 ul. Maternal samples each gave over 9 million TCR beta CDR3 reads, and child samples 2.5 million to 3.5 million each.

V and J are TRBV5-1 and TRBJ2-5; 7 bases map to TRBD1. The clonotype comes from a woman aged 40 to 55 in good health. Sequencing was performed on blood. CDR3: CASSHSGGTSKETQYF. The CDR3 coding sequence is TGCGCCAGCAGCCACTCAGGGGGTACCTCAAAGGAGACCCAGTACTTC.